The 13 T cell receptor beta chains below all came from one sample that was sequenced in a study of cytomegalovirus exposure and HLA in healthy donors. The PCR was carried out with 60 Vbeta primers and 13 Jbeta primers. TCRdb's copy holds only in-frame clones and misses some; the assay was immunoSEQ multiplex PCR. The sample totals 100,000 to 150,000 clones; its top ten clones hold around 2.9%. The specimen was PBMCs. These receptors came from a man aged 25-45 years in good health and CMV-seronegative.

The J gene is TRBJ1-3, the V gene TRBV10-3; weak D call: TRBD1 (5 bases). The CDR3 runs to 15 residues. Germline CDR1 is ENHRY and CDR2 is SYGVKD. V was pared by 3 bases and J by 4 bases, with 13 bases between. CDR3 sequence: CAISDAGEGGNTIYF. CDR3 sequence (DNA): TGTGCCATCAGTGACGCGGGGGAGGGAGGAAACACCATATATTTT.

The CDR3 here is CASSPEGWGHYEQYF. The CDR3 DNA follows: TGTGCCAGCTCACCAGAGGGGTGGGGACACTACGAGCAGTACTTC. V is TRBV18 and J is TRBJ2-7, with D possibly TRBD1 on 6 matching bases. Trimming stripped 2 bases from V and 3 bases from J, with 14 bases between. This CDR3 region has 15 residues. Germline V gene sequence: CDR1 KGHSH, CDR2 LQKENI.

CDR3 in DNA: TGTGCCAGCAGTTTCGGGGAGAGCTCCTACGAGCAGTACTTC. Translated, it gives CASSFGESSYEQYF. The chain links TRBV28 to TRBJ2-7; TRBD2 is a possible D gene (5 bases). CDR3 length: 14 amino acids. Germline CDR1 is MDHEN and CDR2 is SYDVKM. The ends were cut back, 3 bases at V and 0 bases at J, with 9 bases in the middle.

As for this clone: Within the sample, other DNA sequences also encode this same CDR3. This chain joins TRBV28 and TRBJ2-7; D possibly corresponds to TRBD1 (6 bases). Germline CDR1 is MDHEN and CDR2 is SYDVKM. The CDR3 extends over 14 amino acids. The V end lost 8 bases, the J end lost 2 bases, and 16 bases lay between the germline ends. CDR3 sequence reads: CASSLGTPPYEQYF. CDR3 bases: TGTGCCAGCTCTTTGGGGACACCCCCCTACGAGCAGTACTTC. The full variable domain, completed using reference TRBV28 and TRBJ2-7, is DVKVTQSSRYLVKRTGEKVFLECVQDMDHENMFWYRQDPGLGLRLIYFSYDVKMKEKGDIPEGYSVSREKKERFSLILESASTNQTSMYLCASSLGTPPYEQYFGPGTRLTVT.

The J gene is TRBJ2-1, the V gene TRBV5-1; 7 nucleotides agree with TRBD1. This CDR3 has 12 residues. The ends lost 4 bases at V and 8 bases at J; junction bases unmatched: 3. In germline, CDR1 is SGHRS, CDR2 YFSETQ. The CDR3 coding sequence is TGCGCCAGCAGCCCCAGGGGGTATGAGCAGTTCTTC. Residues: CASSPRGYEQFF. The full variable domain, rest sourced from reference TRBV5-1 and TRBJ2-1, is KAGVTQTPRYLIKTRGQQVTLSCSPISGHRSVSWYQQTPGQGLQFLFEYFSETQRNKGNFPGRFSGRQFSNSRSEMNVSTLELGDSALYLCASSPRGYEQFFGPGTRLTVL.

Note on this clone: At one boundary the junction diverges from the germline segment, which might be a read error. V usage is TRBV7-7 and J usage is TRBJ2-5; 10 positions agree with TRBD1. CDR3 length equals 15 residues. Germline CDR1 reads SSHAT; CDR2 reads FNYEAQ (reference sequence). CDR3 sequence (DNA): TGTGCTAGCAGCTCGGACAGGGGGAGGGTGGAGACCCAGTACTTC. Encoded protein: CASSSDRGRVETQYF.

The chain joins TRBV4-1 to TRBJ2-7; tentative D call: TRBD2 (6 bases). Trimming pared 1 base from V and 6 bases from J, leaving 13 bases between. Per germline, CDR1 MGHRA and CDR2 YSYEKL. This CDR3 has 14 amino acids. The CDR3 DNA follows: TGCGCCAGCAGCCAAGTTGCGGGGAACCCCGAGCAGTACTTC. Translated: CASSQVAGNPEQYF.

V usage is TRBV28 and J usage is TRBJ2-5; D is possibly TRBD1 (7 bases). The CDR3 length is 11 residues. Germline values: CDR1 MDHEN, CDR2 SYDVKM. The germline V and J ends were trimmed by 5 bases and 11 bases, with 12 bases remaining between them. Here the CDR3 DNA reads TGTGCCAGCAGTCGCAGGGGGGAGCAGTACTTC. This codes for CASSRRGEQYF.

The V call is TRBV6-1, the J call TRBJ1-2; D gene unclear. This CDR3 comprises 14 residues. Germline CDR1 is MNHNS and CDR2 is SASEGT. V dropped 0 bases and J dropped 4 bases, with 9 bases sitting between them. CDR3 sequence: CASSEAGRAYGYTF. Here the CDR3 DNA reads TGTGCCAGCAGTGAAGCGGGCCGCGCCTATGGCTACACCTTC.

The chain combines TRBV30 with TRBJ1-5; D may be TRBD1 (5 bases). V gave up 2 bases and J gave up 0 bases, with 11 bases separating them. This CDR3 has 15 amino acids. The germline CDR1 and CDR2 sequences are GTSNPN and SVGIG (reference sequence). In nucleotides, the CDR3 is TGTGCCTGGAGTTCGGGGGATTATAGCAATCAGCCCCAGCATTTT. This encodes CAWSSGDYSNQPQHF.

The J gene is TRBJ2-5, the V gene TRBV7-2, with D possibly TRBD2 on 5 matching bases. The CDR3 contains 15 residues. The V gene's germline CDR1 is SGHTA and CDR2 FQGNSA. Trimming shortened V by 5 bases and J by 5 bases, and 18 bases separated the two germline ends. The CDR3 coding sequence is TGTGCCAGCAGCCAGAGGACTGTTGGTGCGGAGACCCAGTACTTC. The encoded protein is CASSQRTVGAETQYF.

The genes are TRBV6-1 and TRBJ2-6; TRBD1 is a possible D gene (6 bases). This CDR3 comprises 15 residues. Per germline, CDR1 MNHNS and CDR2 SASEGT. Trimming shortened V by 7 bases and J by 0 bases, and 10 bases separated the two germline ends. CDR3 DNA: TGTGCCAGCACCGGACAGTTCTCTGGGGCCAACGTCCTGACTTTC. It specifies CASTGQFSGANVLTF.

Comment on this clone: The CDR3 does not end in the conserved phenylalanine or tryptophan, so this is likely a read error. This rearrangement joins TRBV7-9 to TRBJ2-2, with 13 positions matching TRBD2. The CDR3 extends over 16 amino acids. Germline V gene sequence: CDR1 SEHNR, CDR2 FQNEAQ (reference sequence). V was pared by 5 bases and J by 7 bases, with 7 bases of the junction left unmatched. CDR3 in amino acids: CASSPGLAGADGELFC. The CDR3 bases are TGTGCCAGCAGCCCCGGACTAGCGGGAGCTGACGGGGAGCTGTTTTGT.